This T cell receptor (beta chain) was captured by sequencing in a study of blood T cell repertoires in COVID-19 (TCRdb year 2020). In terms of the full investigation: Samples from collaborators originated in the United States, Italy and Spain and spanned both the acute and convalescent phases of COVID-19. The material from the prospective study consisted of cDNA or gDNA derived from T cells, B-cell-depleted T cells, or PBMCs. The dataset comprised deeply sampled blood TCRbeta repertoires from subjects exposed to, actively infected with, or recovered from COVID-19. A freely available public database, intended as a resource for researchers studying the immune response to SARS-CoV-2, is where the repertoires were released. Samples were obtained from the ongoing ImmuneRACE study (first 160 participants) and from about 1,300 subjects provided by 6 global collaborators. The sample metadata nearly always contained a de-identified subject ID, COVID-19 status, age in years and sex. Where available, HLA class I and class II types were taken from metadata supplied by the sample provider and were not determined by assay-based typing. The paper's findings and limits, for the study overall: The amount of clinical and demographic metadata varied by source and participant and was provided uncurated.

Collaborating institutions collected whole blood in K2EDTA tubes following their own protocols. Collaborator samples were shipped for TCRbeta analysis as frozen whole blood, isolated PBMCs, or DNA extracted from either sample type. Measured from the cysteine to the phenylalanine, the CDR3 is 17 residues long. Only the CDR3 DNA is retained, 51 bases long and in frame from the first base. Trimming accounts for 1 base at V and 7 bases at J, while the number of junction bases matched to no gene is 9. CDR1 and CDR2 are drawn from the germline V gene: MNHEY, SVGEGT. To note about this clone: Its antigen is still unknown. Nothing much larger sits one base from this clone, and base qualities are not available.

The immunoSEQ Assay, a bias-controlled multiplex PCR, was used to amplify TCRbeta CDR3 regions from genomic DNA. The paper's processing steps were these. Within the assay, amplification of reference gene primers was used to estimate how many nucleated cells each sample contained. To quantify the absolute abundance of each unique TCRbeta CDR3 rearrangement, sequence reads were collapsed and filtered. For each sample, productive Simpson clonality was calculated as the square root of Simpson's diversity index over productive rearrangements. TCRdb took over this immuneACCESS table, retaining in-frame rearrangements with V and J assigned. Such tables are incomplete; in checked studies, under half of the missing clones stem from an unresolved V gene, and the remainder is unexplained. Clone size and the V and J calls come from that table; the DNA yielded D and trimming. Here the sample has 81,000 or so clones; just under 85% occur a single time. Approximately 12% of the sample comes from the top ten.

This receptor was identified in a woman aged 70-85 years with active or convalescent COVID-19. Sequencing was carried out using peripheral blood. Recombination connected TRBV6-2 or TRBV6-3 to TRBJ1-5, and TRBD1 matches 11 of the central bases. The DNA sequence is as follows: TGTGCCAGCAGTTACTGGACAGGGGGCTGGGAAAAACAGCCCCAGCATTTT. This codes for CASSYWTGGWEKQPQHF.